The 5 T cell receptor beta chains presented below share a single source sample, sequenced in a study of blood T cell repertoires in COVID-19. Clones were sequenced by immunoSEQ multiplex PCR, and TCRdb holds only the in-frame ones, with some missing. The table shows fewer than 60,000 clones, with roughly 84% occurring only once. The specimen was peripheral blood. The receptors come from a woman older than 75 with acute or convalescent COVID-19.

Only a few counts were recorded for this clone. This rearrangement joins TRBV11-2 to TRBJ2-1; 10 bases line up with TRBD2. The V and J ends lost 3 bases and 5 bases, in that order; junction bases with no gene match: 10. Germline V gene data show CDR1 as SGHAT and CDR2 as FQNNGV. The CDR3 runs 17 residues. The CDR3 bases are TGTGCCAGCAGCTTCGGCCCCGGACTAGCGGTTAACAATGAGCAGTTCTTC. This sequence encodes CASSFGPGLAVNNEQFF.

About this clone itself: One end of the junction fails to match germline, which may point to a read error. This sequence joins TRBV12-5 and TRBJ2-2; D is perhaps TRBD2 (6 bases). The CDR3 is 14 amino acids. Germline CDR1 LGHNT, CDR2 FRNRAP. The CDR3 loop is CASGLGAGTGELFF. The CDR3 DNA is TGTGCTAGTGGCTTGGGAGCGGGTACCGGGGAGCTGTTTTTT.

In its sample, this clone was seen once. The chain is built from TRBV15 and TRBJ2-3; D might be TRBD1 (6 bases). The CDR3 runs to 16 residues. Trimming stripped 5 bases from V and 2 bases from J, with 17 bases between. Per the germline V gene, CDR1 is LNHNV and CDR2 is YYDKDF (reference sequence). The CDR3 protein is CATSARTAINTDTQYF. The CDR3 region has the DNA TGTGCCACCAGCGCTCGGACAGCCATAAACACAGATACGCAGTATTTT.

In this sample, this clone turned up a few times. The chain employs TRBV7-9 and TRBJ1-1; D is unresolved. The CDR3 is 16 amino acids. V lost 5 bases and J lost 0, with 16 bases in between. Germline loops: CDR1 SEHNR, CDR2 FQNEAQ (reference sequence). The CDR3 DNA sequence: TGTGCCAGCAGCCCTAAGTCGGCGGGCATGAACACTGAAGCTTTCTTT. Encoded protein: CASSPKSAGMNTEAFF.

The chain has TRBV9 and TRBJ2-5; 8 bases match TRBD2. Germline CDR1 and CDR2: SGDLS and YYNGEE. This CDR3 is 14 amino acids long. V gave up 0 bases and J gave up 7 bases; unmatched junction bases: 5. CDR3 bases: TGTGCCAGCAGCGTAGTGGCGGGGGGAGGGACCCAGTACTTC. Protein: CASSVVAGGGTQYF.